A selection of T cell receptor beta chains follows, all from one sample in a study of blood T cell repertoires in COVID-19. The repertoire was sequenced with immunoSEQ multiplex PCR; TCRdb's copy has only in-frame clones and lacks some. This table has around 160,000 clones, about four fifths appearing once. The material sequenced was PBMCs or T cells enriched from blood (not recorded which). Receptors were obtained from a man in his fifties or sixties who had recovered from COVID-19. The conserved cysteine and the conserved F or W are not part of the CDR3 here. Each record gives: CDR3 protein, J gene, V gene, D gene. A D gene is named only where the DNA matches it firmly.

CDR3: AGAGGEHNEQF; J: TRBJ2-1; V: TRBV7-9; D: TRBD2
CDR3: ASSRGQQYEQY; J: TRBJ2-7; V: TRBV3-1/TRBV3-2; D: -
CDR3: ASSIPGPPNYGYT; J: TRBJ1-2; V: TRBV19; D: -
CDR3: ASRGQGPTEAF; J: TRBJ1-1; V: TRBV12-3/TRBV12-4; D: TRBD1
CDR3: ASSVNAGKVIQY; J: TRBJ2-4; V: TRBV28; D: -
CDR3: ASSADSLVEETQY; J: TRBJ2-5; V: TRBV9; D: -
CDR3: ASSLPLGSVGYVQPQH; J: TRBJ1-5; V: TRBV5-8; D: -
CDR3: ASSQEPFGETQY; J: TRBJ2-3; V: TRBV14; D: -
CDR3: ASSSRTGSSGNTIY; J: TRBJ1-3; V: TRBV13; D: TRBD1
CDR3: ASSVEQNTEAF; J: TRBJ1-1; V: TRBV9; D: -
CDR3: ASSDGRGASGANVLT; J: TRBJ2-6; V: TRBV28; D: -
CDR3: ASSPDRLRNEQF; J: TRBJ2-1; V: TRBV6-5; D: TRBD1
CDR3: ASSVRDRGLRGNQPQH; J: TRBJ1-5; V: TRBV2; D: TRBD1
CDR3: ASSEAGGDNQPQH; J: TRBJ1-5; V: TRBV10-2; D: -
CDR3: ASSITGQGVKNSPLH; J: TRBJ1-6; V: TRBV19; D: TRBD1
CDR3: ASSLTSGSNSPLH; J: TRBJ1-6; V: TRBV7-2; D: -
CDR3: AFRQGNYNSPLH; J: TRBJ1-6; V: TRBV30; D: TRBD1
CDR3: ASSEAHRGSYEQY; J: TRBJ2-7; V: TRBV2; D: TRBD1
CDR3: ASGWGSDQETQY; J: TRBJ2-5; V: TRBV2; D: -
CDR3: ASSMSRDRNTEAF; J: TRBJ1-1; V: TRBV19; D: TRBD1
CDR3: ASSPSGAAKNIQY; J: TRBJ2-4; V: TRBV7-2; D: TRBD2
CDR3: ASSQEFGNADTQY; J: TRBJ2-3; V: TRBV4-2; D: -
CDR3: ASSHVMGQVNSPLH; J: TRBJ1-6; V: TRBV4-1; D: TRBD1
CDR3: ASSADRDYT; J: TRBJ1-2; V: TRBV2; D: TRBD1
CDR3: AWNNLPQGAYGYT; J: TRBJ1-2; V: TRBV30; D: TRBD1
CDR3: ASSLAAGTSYDPPYYNEQF; J: TRBJ2-1; V: TRBV14; D: TRBD2
CDR3: ASSLGIQRGIQETQY; J: TRBJ2-5; V: TRBV5-1; D: -
CDR3: ASSPSGPNEKLF; J: TRBJ1-4; V: TRBV28; D: -
CDR3: ASSPPTGSRVPLLDNEQF; J: TRBJ2-1; V: TRBV18; D: -
CDR3: ASSYSAGQKNTEAF; J: TRBJ1-1; V: TRBV6-2/TRBV6-3; D: TRBD1
CDR3: ASSPRGQGRNEQF; J: TRBJ2-1; V: TRBV5-1; D: TRBD1
CDR3: ATSRGPGISYEQY; J: TRBJ2-7; V: TRBV15; D: -
CDR3: ASSYSGAANYEQY; J: TRBJ2-7; V: TRBV6-5; D: -
CDR3: ASSPRTGHQPQH; J: TRBJ1-5; V: TRBV7-6; D: TRBD1
CDR3: ASSSGIDYGYT; J: TRBJ1-2; V: TRBV28; D: -
CDR3: ASSIRTESNSPLH; J: TRBJ1-6; V: TRBV5-1; D: -
CDR3: ASSLVVNMNTEAF; J: TRBJ1-1; V: TRBV5-6; D: -
CDR3: ASRGQGDYSPLH; J: TRBJ1-6; V: TRBV28; D: TRBD1
CDR3: ASSENDSYEQY; J: TRBJ2-7; V: TRBV6-1; D: -
CDR3: ASTRDRGYNEQF; J: TRBJ2-1; V: TRBV28; D: TRBD1
CDR3: ASSVRLAGGLDTQY; J: TRBJ2-3; V: TRBV9; D: TRBD2
CDR3: ASRGTSGSQKTQY; J: TRBJ2-5; V: TRBV11-2; D: TRBD2
CDR3: ASSLKADADTQY; J: TRBJ2-3; V: TRBV7-2; D: -
CDR3: ASSRRRAEATGELF; J: TRBJ2-2; V: TRBV5-1; D: -
CDR3: ASSLVRGSEAF; J: TRBJ1-1; V: TRBV11-3; D: TRBD1
CDR3: ASDPIGGQGIDTQY; J: TRBJ2-3; V: TRBV21-1; D: -
CDR3: ASSSGLVYEQY; J: TRBJ2-7; V: TRBV5-1; D: TRBD2
CDR3: ASRGGVYEKLF; J: TRBJ1-4; V: TRBV2; D: -
CDR3: ASSLLAGAEAF; J: TRBJ1-1; V: TRBV7-9; D: -
CDR3: ASSPFVTDTQY; J: TRBJ2-3; V: TRBV7-3; D: -
CDR3: ASSPRRGGLNEKLF; J: TRBJ1-4; V: TRBV11-2; D: TRBD1
CDR3: ASSLRDRGIMNTEAF; J: TRBJ1-1; V: TRBV5-1; D: TRBD1
CDR3: ASSDWGAGASTDTQY; J: TRBJ2-3; V: TRBV10-2; D: -
CDR3: ASSHPRDSSYEQY; J: TRBJ2-7; V: TRBV7-9; D: TRBD1
CDR3: ASSGSGGKLF; J: TRBJ1-4; V: TRBV2; D: -
CDR3: ASSWDRGPELIREKLF; J: TRBJ1-4; V: TRBV5-1; D: TRBD1
CDR3: ASSQGPTSDTQY; J: TRBJ2-3; V: TRBV4-2; D: TRBD2
CDR3: ASSTRVDYGYT; J: TRBJ1-2; V: TRBV12-3/TRBV12-4; D: -
CDR3: ASTRQGLLF; J: TRBJ1-4; V: TRBV28; D: TRBD1
CDR3: ASTSDREGNQPQH; J: TRBJ1-5; V: TRBV18; D: TRBD1